Listed below are T cell receptor beta chains from one sample, sequenced in a study of cytomegalovirus exposure and HLA in healthy donors. Method: immunoSEQ multiplex PCR; TCRdb's copy keeps in-frame clones and lacks some. The sample has 40,000 to 55,000 clones, 70% to 80% seen once; the top ten hold approximately 6.8%. The sequencing input was PBMCs. These receptors all come from a man between 25 and 39 years old in good health and CMV-seronegative. Each CDR3 is given with its conserved first and last residue. Fields, in order: V gene, J gene, CDR3 protein.

TRBV11-2,TRBJ1-4,CASSPTGRIEKLFF
TRBV29-1,TRBJ2-5,CSATGFQETQYF
TRBV27,TRBJ1-4,CASSFGQSTNEKLFF
TRBV23-1,TRBJ2-4,CASSQPTGTIQYF
TRBV7-9,TRBJ2-7,CASSLAEGYEQYF
TRBV9,TRBJ1-2,CASNRDNYPTYGYTF
TRBV5-4,TRBJ2-2,CASRPTIGGELFF
TRBV11-1,TRBJ2-1,CASSLISPGDPFF
TRBV6-1,TRBJ2-1,CASSGWGASSYNEQFF
TRBV6-5,TRBJ1-2,CASLAGWDYGYTF
TRBV7-6,TRBJ1-1,CASSPGQGAWTEAFF
TRBV5-1,TRBJ2-1,CASSRGTGLNEQFF
TRBV2,TRBJ1-5,CASSGTGIQPQHF
TRBV6-1,TRBJ2-2,CASSDRWGAGELFF
TRBV29-1,TRBJ1-1,CSVGALEAFF
TRBV6-1,TRBJ2-1,CASRDSGSTNEQFF
TRBV27,TRBJ2-2,CASSFYRGTTGELFF
TRBV6-6,TRBJ2-7,CASSLGTSNEQYF
TRBV6-6,TRBJ2-5,CASSWDLLETQYF
TRBV5-1,TRBJ2-7,CASSLVLAGLIEQYF
TRBV7-8,TRBJ2-1,CASSLPGSYNEQFF
TRBV5-1,TRBJ2-3,CASSLGTSGTDTQYF
TRBV2,TRBJ1-2,CASRFSGDGYTF
TRBV5-8,TRBJ1-1,CASSLAPTAAEAFF
TRBV27,TRBJ2-7,CASSLSGQGSYEQYF
TRBV18,TRBJ2-5,CASSPLAGGRQETQYF
TRBV6-5,TRBJ2-7,CASRTLLAINYEQYF